This TCR beta chain derives from a study of blood T cell repertoires in COVID-19. Profiling relied on immunoSEQ multiplex PCR, and the TCRdb table lists in-frame clones only, not all of them. The sample holds approximately 50,000 clones, more than 85% seen once. Germline CDR1 is MDHEN and CDR2 is SYDVKM. The CDR3 loop spans 15 amino acids. J lost 7 bases, V lost 5 bases, and 9 bases had no gene match. This rearrangement joins TRBV28 to TRBJ2-2; 8 bases match TRBD1. The material sequenced was peripheral blood. This TCR was recovered from a human donor in a cohort sampled during active COVID-19. The CDR3 sequence is CASSPMTGEVGELFF. CDR3 coding DNA: TGTGCCAGCAGTCCTATGACAGGGGAAGTCGGGGAGCTGTTTTTT.